Described below is a single TCR beta chain sequence and its context. The data originate from a study of blood T cell repertoires in COVID-19. Study overall: Acute-phase and convalescent COVID-19 samples originated in the United States, Italy and Spain.

V lost 5 bases to trimming and J lost 0 bases; unmatched junction nucleotides: 10. CDR1 and CDR2 from the germline V gene are SGHKS and YYEKEE (reference sequence). This CDR3 region has 17 residues. Cohorts were assigned according to the clinical history that participants reported. A COVID-19 case was met by exposed participants within 2 weeks before study entry. Per the authors' pipeline: Nucleated cell counts were estimated from reference gene primer amplification. Repertoires were generated with immunoSEQ multiplex PCR, while TCRdb's copy carries only in-frame clones and drops some. D and trimming were read from the DNA, whereas the V and J calls and clone size are those reported in that table. The sample records a few hundred thousand clones, 70% to 90% being singletons.

The sequence came from a woman aged 18-29 years who had been exposed to COVID-19. The gene calls are TRBV5-5 and TRBJ2-7, with TRBD2 matching over 11 bases. Sequenced material: PBMCs or T cells enriched from blood (not recorded which). CDR3 in DNA: TGTGCCAGCAGGGCCGGGACTAGCGGATCGACCTCCTACGAGCAGTACTTC. It translates to CASRAGTSGSTSYEQYF.